These 24 T cell receptor beta chains were all obtained from the same sample, sequenced in a study of CD8+CD57+ T cells in acquired aplastic anemia. CDR3 and TCR beta VDJ profiling relied on genomic DNA as the template. TCRdb processed the reads anew with MiXCR; each CDR3 protein has one entry. The sample contains 74,000 or so distinct CDR3 sequences, 50% to 55% of which appear only once. The sample consisted of sorted CD4+, CD8+, or CD8+CD57+ T cells (not recorded which) from PBMCs. The receptors here all came from a human donor in good health, serving as a control.

Only a few counts were recorded for this clonotype. V usage is TRBV27 and J usage is TRBJ2-3, with 11 bases aligning to TRBD2. V trimming: 8 bases; J trimming: 6 bases; junction bases outside the gene matches: 13. CDR1 is MNHEY and CDR2 is SMNVEV in the germline V gene (reference sequence). This CDR3 is 16 amino acids long. The CDR3 here is CASANRASGRSDTQYF. In DNA, the CDR3 is TGTGCCAGCGCCAATAGGGCTAGCGGGAGGTCGGATACGCAGTATTTT.

The sample holds many counts of this clonotype. The rearrangement links TRBV19 to TRBJ2-3; TRBD2 matches 7 bases. CDR3 length: 16 amino acids. V lost 1 base, J lost 0 bases, and 4 bases stayed unmatched. Per the germline V gene, CDR1 is LNHDA and CDR2 is SQIVND (reference sequence). The CDR3 coding sequence is TGTGCCAGTAGTATAGGAGCGGGACTTAGCACAGATACGCAGTATTTT. Amino acids: CASSIGAGLSTDTQYF.

V and J are TRBV7-8 and TRBJ2-7; D might be TRBD1 (6 bases). V was cut by 1 base and J by 4 bases, with 11 bases left in between. This CDR3 is 14 amino acids long. Germline CDR1 and CDR2: SGHVS and FQNEAQ. The CDR3 loop is CASSLGSRGYEQYF. CDR3 nucleotide sequence: TGTGCCAGCAGCTTAGGGTCCAGGGGTTACGAGCAGTACTTC.

Details on this clonotype: A much bigger clone sits one base away, suggesting this may be a read error. The V call is TRBV13, the J call TRBJ2-1, with a possible D match to TRBD1 (7 bases). Per the germline V gene, CDR1 is PRHDT and CDR2 is FYEKMQ (reference sequence). CDR3 length: 16 amino acids. The CDR3 nucleotides read TGTGCCAGCAGCCAGGGGGGCGGAAACGGTCAGGATGAGCGGTTCTTC. The encoded protein is CASSQGGGNGQDERFF.

The rearrangement joins TRBV5-1 to TRBJ2-3; D could derive from TRBD1 or TRBD2 (6 bases each). This CDR3 has 15 residues. Germline V lookup: CDR1 SGHRS, CDR2 YFSETQ. The V end lost 0 bases, the J end lost 3 bases, and 11 bases lay between the germline ends. CDR3 residues: CASSLEGGRTDTQYF. DNA of the CDR3: TGCGCCAGCAGCTTGGAAGGGGGGAGGACAGATACGCAGTATTTT.

The V and J genes are TRBV11-3 and TRBJ1-2; TRBD1 agrees at 8 bases. Per the germline V gene, CDR1 is SGHNT and CDR2 is YENEEA. The CDR3 covers 13 residues. V gave up 5 bases and J gave up 7 bases; unmatched junction bases: 6. CDR3 sequence: CASSRGQGGGYTF. The CDR3 nucleotides are TGTGCCAGCAGCCGCGGACAGGGAGGTGGCTACACCTTC.

This clonotype was seen many times. The chain joins TRBV6-1 to TRBJ1-3; TRBD1 agrees at 7 bases. Germline CDR1 reads MNHNS; CDR2 reads SASEGT. The CDR3 totals 18 residues. The junction had 13 bases not matched to a gene; V was cut back by 5 bases and J by 0 bases. The CDR3, as DNA: TGTGCCAGCAGTCCGCATATCGGGACAGAGTTCTCTGGAAACACCATATATTTT. Translating it yields CASSPHIGTEFSGNTIYF.

The chain is built from TRBV11-1 and TRBJ2-7, with D possibly matching TRBD2 (5 bases). CDR3 length: 14 amino acids. The ends were cut back, 3 bases at V and 3 bases at J, with 12 bases in the middle. CDR1 and CDR2 from the germline V gene are SGHAT and FQDESV (reference sequence). The CDR3 DNA follows: TGTGCCAGCAGCTTCGAAGCGGAGAACTACGAGCAGTACTTC. Its translation: CASSFEAENYEQYF.

About this clonotype: An end of the junction differs from the germline gene, which may be a read error. The chain carries TRBV10-3 and TRBJ2-3; D may match TRBD1 or TRBD2 (5 bases each). CDR1 and CDR2 from the germline V gene are ENHRY and SYGVKD. CDR3 length: 15 amino acids. The CDR3 here is CASSERGGSTDTQYF. DNA for the CDR3: TGTGCCAGCAGTGAACGGGGCGGAAGCACAGATACGCAGTATTTT.

The gene calls are TRBV4-3 and TRBJ2-2, with 10 bases that match TRBD2. Germline V lookup: CDR1 LGHNA, CDR2 YSLEER. The CDR3 runs 16 residues. The junction had 6 bases not matched to a gene; V was cut back by 5 bases and J by 3 bases. CDR3 protein: CASSYPSGGYTGELFF. CDR3 coding DNA: TGCGCCAGCAGCTACCCTAGCGGGGGCTACACCGGGGAGCTGTTTTTT.

This sequence joins TRBV7-2 and TRBJ2-3; D call uncertain. The CDR3 has 12 residues. V was clipped by 6 bases and J by 6 bases, with 10 bases between them. The germline V gene encodes CDR1 SGHTA and CDR2 FQGNSA. CDR3 sequence reads: CASSVKGDTQYF. The CDR3, as DNA: TGTGCCAGCAGTGTTAAAGGGGATACGCAGTATTTT.

There are many counts of this clonotype. V usage is TRBV27 and J usage is TRBJ2-2; no definite D call. CDR3 length: 13 residues. V lost 5 bases, J lost 3 bases, and 7 bases lay in between. Looked up from germline, CDR1 is MNHEY and CDR2 is SMNVEV (reference sequence). For the CDR3, the DNA is TGTGCCAGCAGTCGGTCGTACACCGGGGAGCTGTTTTTT. Protein sequence: CASSRSYTGELFF.

This clonotype was seen many times. The rearrangement uses TRBV4-1 and TRBJ1-4, with a tentative D call TRBD1 (5 bases). Germline loops: CDR1 MGHRA, CDR2 YSYEKL. The CDR3 covers 15 residues. Between the trimmed V and J ends, which lost 0 bases and 5 bases, there was a span of 10 bases. As DNA, the CDR3 is TGCGCCAGCAGCCAAGAAACCTGGGGGAATGAAAAACTGTTTTTT. Translated, it gives CASSQETWGNEKLFF.

This chain uses TRBV25-1 with TRBJ2-3, with D perhaps matching TRBD1 or TRBD2 (6 bases each). From germline, CDR1 is MGHDK and CDR2 SYGVNS. CDR3 length: 14 residues. Trimming shortened V by 4 bases and J by 4 bases, and 12 bases separated the two germline ends. The CDR3: CASSGQASADTQYF. The CDR3 region has the DNA TGTGCCAGCAGTGGACAGGCTAGCGCAGATACGCAGTATTTT.

V and J are TRBV29-1 and TRBJ2-1; D possibly corresponds to TRBD2 (5 bases). CDR3 size: 13 residues. V lost 3 bases to trimming and J lost 6 bases, with 12 bases between them. Germline V lookup: CDR1 SQVTM, CDR2 ANQGSEA. For the CDR3, the DNA is TGCAGCGTTGAGGGTCTAGCAGGCAATGAGCAGTTCTTC. It yields the protein CSVEGLAGNEQFF.

This sequence joins TRBV2 and TRBJ1-1, with 9 bases matching TRBD1. The V segment lost 8 bases and the J segment 5 bases; nucleotides outside the gene matches: 0. Germline values: CDR1 SNHLY, CDR2 FYNNEI. There are 11 residues in the CDR3. DNA for the CDR3: TGTGCCAGCGACAGGGGGACTGAAGCTTTCTTT. This gives the protein CASDRGTEAFF.

This clonotype was counted a few times. V is TRBV27 and J is TRBJ2-2; no clear D. The CDR3 length is 13 residues. Trimming cost V 2 bases and J 7 bases, with 8 bases left between them. Germline assignment: CDR1 MNHEY and CDR2 SMNVEV (reference sequence). The CDR3 spells CASSLPVGGELFF. CDR3 DNA sequence: TGTGCCAGCAGTTTACCGGTTGGCGGGGAGCTGTTTTTT.

This clonotype was counted a single time. V and J are TRBV20-1 and TRBJ1-1; D is undetermined. The CDR3 sequence is 13 residues long. Trimming took 5 bases from V and 5 from J, leaving 15 bases between them. Germline V gives CDR1 DFQATT, CDR2 SNEGSKA (reference sequence). CDR3 region: CSAHISGMTEAFF. In nucleotides, the CDR3 is TGCAGTGCTCATATCTCGGGGATGACTGAAGCTTTCTTT.

The chain joins TRBV19 to TRBJ2-5; 10 bases line up with TRBD1. J gave up 4 bases and V 4 bases, and 3 bases lay outside the gene matches. Germline V lookup: CDR1 LNHDA, CDR2 SQIVND (reference sequence). There are 14 residues in the CDR3. The CDR3 reads CASSTGQGGETQYF. CDR3 bases: TGTGCCAGTAGTACCGGACAGGGGGGAGAGACCCAGTACTTC.

This clonotype was detected many times. The rearrangement joins TRBV27 to TRBJ2-7, with 10 bases aligning to TRBD1. Losses at the gene ends were 4 bases for V and 5 bases for J; bases not matched to a gene: 8. This CDR3 comprises 15 residues. Germline V gene data show CDR1 as MNHEY and CDR2 as SMNVEV (reference sequence). CDR3 nucleotides: TGTGCCAGCAGTTCATACGGGACAGGGGTCCACGAGCAGTACTTC. It yields the protein CASSSYGTGVHEQYF.

Comment on this clonotype: At one of its ends the junction is not consistent with the germline gene, which may arise from a read error. CDR3 coding DNA: TGCAGCGAGCCTGGACAGGGTAGTGATGGCCACACCTTC. Protein sequence: CSEPGQGSDGHTF. This chain uses TRBV29-1 with TRBJ1-2; the match to TRBD1 covers 8 bases. This CDR3 comprises 13 residues. The V gene's germline CDR1 is SQVTM and CDR2 ANQGSEA.

This clonotype was detected ten times or more. This rearrangement joins TRBV6-1 to TRBJ2-1, with 8 positions matching TRBD1. The V gene's germline CDR1 is MNHNS and CDR2 SASEGT. V shed 1 base, J shed 3 bases, and the junction held 2 bases outside the gene matches. This CDR3 comprises 15 residues. The CDR3 here is CASSEGQGYYNEQFF. In nucleotides, the CDR3 is TGTGCCAGCAGTGAAGGACAGGGGTACTACAATGAGCAGTTCTTC.

The chain carries TRBV7-6 and TRBJ1-6; possible D gene TRBD1, 5 bases. The germline V gene encodes CDR1 SGHVS and CDR2 FNYEAQ. The germline V and J ends were trimmed by 4 bases and 8 bases, with 12 bases remaining between them. This CDR3 has 14 amino acids. CDR3 in DNA: TGTGCCAGCAGCTCAGACAGCTTTTATTCACCCCTCCACTTT. It codes for CASSSDSFYSPLHF.

This clonotype showed up just once. Its ends do not fully match the called genes, so a read error is possible. This chain links TRBV25-1 with TRBJ2-7; the D is unclear. Germline V CDR1 and CDR2: MGHDK, SYGVNS. The CDR3 runs 13 residues. The CDR3 nucleotides are TGCGCCAGCAGTGGAAAGAGAACCTACGAGCAGTACTTC. Protein sequence: CASSGKRTYEQYF.